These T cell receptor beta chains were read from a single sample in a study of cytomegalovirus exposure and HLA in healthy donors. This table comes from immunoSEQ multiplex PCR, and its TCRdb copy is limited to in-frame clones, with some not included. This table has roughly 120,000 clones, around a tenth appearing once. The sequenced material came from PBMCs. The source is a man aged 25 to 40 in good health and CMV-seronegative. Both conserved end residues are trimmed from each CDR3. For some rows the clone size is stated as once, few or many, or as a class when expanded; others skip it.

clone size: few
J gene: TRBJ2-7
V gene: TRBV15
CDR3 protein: ATSREGQGSYEQY

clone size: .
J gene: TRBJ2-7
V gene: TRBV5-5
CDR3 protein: ASSSGIYEQY

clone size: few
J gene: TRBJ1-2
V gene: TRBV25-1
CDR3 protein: ASRGTAYGYT

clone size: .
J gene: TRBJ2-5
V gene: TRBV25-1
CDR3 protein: ASSALWTGGQETQY

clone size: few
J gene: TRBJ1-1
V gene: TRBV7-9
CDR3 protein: ASRPQVGRKTNTEAF

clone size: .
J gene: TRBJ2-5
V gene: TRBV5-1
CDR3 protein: ASSYGLNQETQY

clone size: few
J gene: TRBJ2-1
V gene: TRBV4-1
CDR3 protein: ASSQARKGIGDEQF

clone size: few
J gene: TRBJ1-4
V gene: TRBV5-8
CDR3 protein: ASSTGTGVGEKLF

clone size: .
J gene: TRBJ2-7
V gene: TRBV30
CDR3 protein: AWSVRGGLLTYEQY

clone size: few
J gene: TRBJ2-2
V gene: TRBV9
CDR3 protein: ASSVPGRTNTGELF

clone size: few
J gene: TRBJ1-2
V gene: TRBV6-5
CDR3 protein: ASSYSGQGARGYT

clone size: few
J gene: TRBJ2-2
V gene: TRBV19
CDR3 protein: ASSTGPNTGELF

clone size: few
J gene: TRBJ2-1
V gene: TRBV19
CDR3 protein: ASSSQREKQF

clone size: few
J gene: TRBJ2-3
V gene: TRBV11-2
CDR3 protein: ASSYGLSTDTQY